A selection of T cell receptor beta chains follows, all from one sample in a study of PD-L1 blockade in urothelial cancer. Repertoires were generated with immunoSEQ multiplex PCR, while TCRdb's copy carries only in-frame clones and drops some. The sample contains roughly 120,000 clones, 91% of which appear only once. Sequencing used PBMCs, obtained around atezolizumab (anti-PD-L1) treatment. These receptors were collected from a man between 60 and 75 years old with urothelial cancer. CDR3s include the opening cysteine and the closing phenylalanine or tryptophan. D genes are given only for firm matches. Where a row states a size, it is once, few, many or the class of an expanded clone; other rows omit it.

NA,14,NA,TRBV5-6,TRBJ2-3,TGTGCCAGCAGCCGACCCCTTGGGCAAGATACGCAGTATTTT,CASSRPLGQDTQYF
few,13,NA,TRBV30,TRBJ1-3,TGTGCCTGGAGTGCAGGGTCTGGAAACACCATATATTTT,CAWSAGSGNTIYF
NA,14,NA,TRBV18,TRBJ2-5,TGTGCCAGCTCACCACGTAGGGACTCAGAGACCCAGTACTTC,CASSPRRDSETQYF
NA,15,NA,TRBV11-1,TRBJ2-7,TGTGCCAGCAGCCCTCGAGGGCAGGGGGGTAGCGAGCAGTACTTC,CASSPRGQGGSEQYF
NA,15,TRBD2,TRBV6-4,TRBJ2-7,TGTGCCAGCAGTGACTCGATAGCGGGTGGCTACGAGCAGTACTTC,CASSDSIAGGYEQYF
NA,14,TRBD1,TRBV5-1,TRBJ2-7,TGCGCCAGCAGCCCCCGACAGGGACGCTACGAGCAGTACTTC,CASSPRQGRYEQYF
NA,14,TRBD1,TRBV11-2,TRBJ1-1,TGTGCCAGCAGCCAAGACAGGGGTGGCACTGAAGCTTTCTTT,CASSQDRGGTEAFF
NA,18,TRBD1,TRBV28,TRBJ2-1,TGTGCCAGCAGTTCTCCGGGACAGGGTGGTTTCGGTAGCTATGAGCAGTTCTTC,CASSSPGQGGFGSYEQFF
NA,14,NA,TRBV28,TRBJ1-1,TGTGCCAGCAGCAGACCAATCCGGCGGACTGAAGCTTTCTTT,CASSRPIRRTEAFF
few,15,TRBD1,TRBV6-5,TRBJ1-2,TGTGCCAGCAGACCAGCAGGACAGGGCCTATATGGCTACACCTTC,CASRPAGQGLYGYTF
NA,13,NA,TRBV4-2,TRBJ2-3,TGTGCCAGCAGCCAAGAAACTAGGGATACGCAGTATTTT,CASSQETRDTQYF
NA,13,NA,TRBV10-3,TRBJ1-6,TGTGCCACCCGACAGGTTCTCAATTCACCCCTCCACTTT,CATRQVLNSPLHF
NA,15,NA,TRBV5-1,TRBJ1-3,TGCGCCAGCAGCTTGGACGGAGACTCTGGAAACACCATATATTTT,CASSLDGDSGNTIYF
NA,20,TRBD2,TRBV5-4,TRBJ2-2,TGTGCCAGCAGCTCTGGGACTAGCGGGGGGGGCCCCCTCGGCACCGGGGAGCTGTTTTTT,CASSSGTSGGGPLGTGELFF
once,13,NA,TRBV2,TRBJ2-1,TGTGCCAGCAGACGTTTGGCCGACAATGAGCAGTTCTTC,CASRRLADNEQFF
NA,16,TRBD1,TRBV6-4,TRBJ2-3,TGTGCCAGCAGTGAAGGGACAGGGTTGAGCACAGATACGCAGTATTTT,CASSEGTGLSTDTQYF
NA,18,TRBD1,TRBV15,TRBJ2-7,TGTGCCACCAGCAGAGATGCGGGACAGGGGACCTTCACCTACGAGCAGTACTTC,CATSRDAGQGTFTYEQYF
NA,16,NA,TRBV7-8,TRBJ2-7,TGTGCCAGCAGCTTAGTTTTAGGTCAGGGCGTAAACGAGCAGTACTTC,CASSLVLGQGVNEQYF
NA,15,NA,TRBV6-5,TRBJ1-5,TGTGCCAGCAGTTACTCGAGCCGCGGGGATCAGCCCCAGCATTTT,CASSYSSRGDQPQHF
once,16,TRBD1,TRBV7-8,TRBJ1-4,TGTGCCAGCAGCCGAACCGGGACAGGGGGAAATGAAAAACTGTTTTTT,CASSRTGTGGNEKLFF
NA,16,TRBD1,TRBV5-6,TRBJ2-5,TGTGCCAGCAGCTTGGCCTCGGCAGGGGGTCGAGAGACCCAGTACTTC,CASSLASAGGRETQYF
NA,12,NA,TRBV11-2,TRBJ2-3,TGTGCCAGCAGCCCCGACATCGATACGCAGTATTTT,CASSPDIDTQYF
NA,15,TRBD1,TRBV7-8,TRBJ1-5,TGTGCCAGCAGCTTGGGACAGGCTAGCAATCAGCCCCAGCATTTT,CASSLGQASNQPQHF
NA,12,NA,TRBV4-2,TRBJ1-1,TGTGCCAGCAGCCAAGGGGGGGCTGAAGCTTTCTTT,CASSQGGAEAFF
NA,16,TRBD2,TRBV11-1,TRBJ2-1,TGTGCCAGCAGCTTATCCGGGACTAGCGTCCGCAATGAGCAGTTCTTC,CASSLSGTSVRNEQFF
NA,15,TRBD1,TRBV18,TRBJ2-7,TGTGCCAGCTCACCTACAAGACAGGGCACCTACGAGCAGTACTTC,CASSPTRQGTYEQYF
NA,12,NA,TRBV5-1,TRBJ2-5,TGCGCCAGCAGCTTGACAGTGGAGACCCAGTACTTC,CASSLTVETQYF
few,18,NA,TRBV27,TRBJ2-4,TGTGCCAGCAGTAATCTAGAGACGATTCCCTTAGCCAAAAACATTCAGTACTTC,CASSNLETIPLAKNIQYF
NA,16,NA,TRBV2,TRBJ2-3,TGTGCCAGCAGGGAGAGGTCAGGGCCAGGTGAAGATACGCAGTATTTT,CASRERSGPGEDTQYF
NA,15,NA,TRBV19,TRBJ2-1,TGTGCCAGTAGTATTGGGGGGGGCCCGTACAATGAGCAGTTCTTC,CASSIGGGPYNEQFF
once,18,TRBD2,TRBV4-3,TRBJ2-3,TGCGCCAGCAGCCAAGATGTACGAGCGGGGGGGCTGGGAGATACGCAGTATTTT,CASSQDVRAGGLGDTQYF
NA,14,NA,TRBV21-1,TRBJ1-1,TGTGCCAGCAGCAAACGCGATAAGAACACTGAAGCTTTCTTT,CASSKRDKNTEAFF
NA,17,TRBD2,TRBV7-3,TRBJ2-5,TGTGCCAGCAGCTTAGGGGCTAGCGGGGGGCCGGGGGAGACCCAGTACTTC,CASSLGASGGPGETQYF
NA,16,NA,TRBV7-2,TRBJ2-3,TGTGCCAGCAGCTTAGTGGGCGGAGGGGGCACAGATACGCAGTATTTT,CASSLVGGGGTDTQYF
once,14,TRBD1,TRBV30,TRBJ2-5,TGTGCCTGGAGTGACAAAGACAGGGTGGAGACCCAGTACTTC,CAWSDKDRVETQYF
NA,12,TRBD1,TRBV9,TRBJ1-2,TGTGCCAGCAGCGGACGGACAGGGGTCTACACCTTC,CASSGRTGVYTF
NA,11,NA,TRBV11-2,TRBJ2-1,TGTGCCAGCAGCTTAGACGATGAGCAGTTCTTC,CASSLDDEQFF
once,16,TRBD1,TRBV6-5,TRBJ2-1,TGTGCCAGCAGTTACTCCGGACAGGGGCGGCCCAATGAGCAGTTCTTC,CASSYSGQGRPNEQFF
NA,12,TRBD1,TRBV7-9,TRBJ2-7,TGTGCCAGCAGAACAGGGGAAGGGGAGCAGTACTTC,CASRTGEGEQYF
NA,14,NA,TRBV7-2,TRBJ2-7,TGTGCCAGCAGCGTAACAACGGCGGGCCACGAGCAGTACTTC,CASSVTTAGHEQYF
NA,15,NA,TRBV30,TRBJ1-3,TGTGCCTGGGGGCCCCCGGGACTAGGGAGTAACACCATATATTTT,CAWGPPGLGSNTIYF
NA,15,NA,TRBV5-4,TRBJ1-2,TGTGCCAGCAGCAACCAGACAGGATCTAACTATGGCTACACCTTC,CASSNQTGSNYGYTF
few,13,NA,TRBV7-8,TRBJ1-3,TGTGCCAGCAGCCGGGGGTTTGGAAACACCATATATTTT,CASSRGFGNTIYF
NA,17,TRBD1,TRBV5-1,TRBJ2-5,TGCGCCAGCAGCTGGGTCAGAGGCAGGGGGCACCAAGAGACCCAGTACTTC,CASSWVRGRGHQETQYF
NA,13,NA,TRBV5-4,TRBJ2-3,TGTGCCAGCAGCTTGCCTAGCACAGATACGCAGTATTTT,CASSLPSTDTQYF
once,14,NA,TRBV29-1,TRBJ2-1,TGCAGCGTTGCTCTAGCGAGCTCCTACAATGAGCAGTTCTTC,CSVALASSYNEQFF
NA,18,TRBD1,TRBV9,TRBJ1-3,TGTGCCAGCAGCGTACGGGCAGGGGGCGGAACCTCTGGAAACACCATATATTTT,CASSVRAGGGTSGNTIYF
NA,17,NA,TRBV5-1,TRBJ1-5,TGCGCCAGCAGCTTGGCCATTTCAGGGCTCTTCAATCAGCCCCAGCATTTT,CASSLAISGLFNQPQHF
NA,14,TRBD1,TRBV5-4,TRBJ2-7,TGTGCCAGCAGCTCGGGACAGGGCGCCTACGAGCAGTACTTC,CASSSGQGAYEQYF
once,15,TRBD1,TRBV6-5,TRBJ1-2,TGTGCCAGCAGGCCGGACAGGGTCACTAACTATGGCTACACCTTC,CASRPDRVTNYGYTF
once,13,NA,TRBV5-1,TRBJ2-1,TGCGCCAGCAGCGACAGTCAGGGAAATGAGCAGTTCTTC,CASSDSQGNEQFF
NA,11,NA,TRBV30,TRBJ2-5,TGTGCCTGGAGTCTCGGAGAGACCCAGTACTTC,CAWSLGETQYF
NA,14,TRBD1,TRBV11-2,TRBJ2-1,TGTGCCAGCACCACCGGGACAGGGTACAATGAGCAGTTCTTC,CASTTGTGYNEQFF
few,18,TRBD1,TRBV11-1,TRBJ2-1,TGTGCCAGCGTAAGTGGTTTTGACCCGGGACAGCACTACAATGAGCAGTTCTTC,CASVSGFDPGQHYNEQFF
NA,13,NA,TRBV6-5,TRBJ2-7,TGTGCCAGCAGTTACCTCATACTCTACGAGCAGTACTTC,CASSYLILYEQYF